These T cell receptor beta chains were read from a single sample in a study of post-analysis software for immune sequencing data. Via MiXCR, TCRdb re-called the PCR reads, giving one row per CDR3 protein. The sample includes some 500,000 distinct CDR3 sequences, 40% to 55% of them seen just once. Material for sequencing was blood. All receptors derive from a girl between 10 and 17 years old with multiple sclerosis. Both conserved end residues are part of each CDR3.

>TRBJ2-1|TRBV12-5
CASGSGGRERNEQFF
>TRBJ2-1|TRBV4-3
CASSQDGQARYNEQFF
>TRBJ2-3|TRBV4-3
CASSHRGTSLGTQYF
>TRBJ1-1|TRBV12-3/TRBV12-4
CASRLQGDGRHTEAFF
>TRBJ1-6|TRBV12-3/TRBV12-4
CATQRGTVYNSPLHF
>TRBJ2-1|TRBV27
CASTFGPSGSNEQFF
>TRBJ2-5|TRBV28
CASSRGQGFVRETQYF
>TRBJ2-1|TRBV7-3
CACSLTLRRSSYNEQFF
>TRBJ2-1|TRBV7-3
CANSSDPNYEQFF
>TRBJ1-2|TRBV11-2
CASSFYPPGQVALNYGYTF
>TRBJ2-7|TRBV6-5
CASSYSYQVTYEQYF
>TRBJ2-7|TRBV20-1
CSARATSEQYF
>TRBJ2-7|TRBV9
CASSDRSFYEQYF
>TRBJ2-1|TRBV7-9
CASRFGTSGHFSYNEQFF
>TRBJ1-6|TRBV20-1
CSARDNSSPLHF
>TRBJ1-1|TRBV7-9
CASSTAGNTEAFF
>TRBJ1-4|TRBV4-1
CASRPTWVNATNEKLFF
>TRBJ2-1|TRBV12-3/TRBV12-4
CTSSLIHGPDGEQFF
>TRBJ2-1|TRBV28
CASSLVGGWENEQFF
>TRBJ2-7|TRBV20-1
CSAREPTSGYEQYF
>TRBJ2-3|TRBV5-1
CASSFKRDGSTDTQYF
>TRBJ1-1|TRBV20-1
CSAEGEFKTEAFF
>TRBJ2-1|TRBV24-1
CATSDLRGKGEHNEQFF
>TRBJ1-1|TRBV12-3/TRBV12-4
CASSLFGLSEAFF
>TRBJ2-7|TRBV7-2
CASRPGGAYEQYF
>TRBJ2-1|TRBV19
CASSPRVGASYNEQFF
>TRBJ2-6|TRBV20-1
CSASNASSGANVLTF
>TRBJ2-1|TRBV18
CASSPGAGGYNEQFF
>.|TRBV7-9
CASNRLAGGKETQYF
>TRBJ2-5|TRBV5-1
CASSLGQLAGGQETQYF
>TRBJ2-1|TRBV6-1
CASLSVPSYNEQFF
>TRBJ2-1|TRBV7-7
CASSPPGQGGGDREDNEQFF
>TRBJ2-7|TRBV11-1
CASSLGGGRTAYEQYF
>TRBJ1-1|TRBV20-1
CSARERGDTEAFF
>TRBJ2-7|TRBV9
CASSVKGRPGPSYEQYF
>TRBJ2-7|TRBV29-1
CSVARLAGGSYEQYF
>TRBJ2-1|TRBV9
CASRRGTDYNEQFF
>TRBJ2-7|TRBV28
CASSLTTSGSISGEQYF
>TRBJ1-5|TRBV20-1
CSAIPGTGFNQPQHF
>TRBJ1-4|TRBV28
CASSPPTRGLPLFF
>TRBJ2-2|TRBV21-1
CASRGPRVHTGELFF
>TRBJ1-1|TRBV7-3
CASSISARGDEAFF
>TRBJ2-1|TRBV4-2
CASSQELAGHYNEQFF
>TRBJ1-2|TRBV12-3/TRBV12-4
CASSLGDRGAIGYTF
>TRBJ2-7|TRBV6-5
CASSSGGLESYEQYF
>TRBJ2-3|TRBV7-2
CASSLSWADTQYF
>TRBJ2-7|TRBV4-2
CASSQHRDRVLEQYF
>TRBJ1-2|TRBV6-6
CASSYSTGAGGYTF
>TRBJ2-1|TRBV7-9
CASSLHGQGEDNEQFF